The 11 T cell receptor beta chains reported below all come from one sample, sequenced in a study of CD8 T cells in Susac syndrome. Random hexamers were used to reverse transcribe the RNA input (roughly 0.5 to 1 ug). TCRdb used MiXCR to reprocess the immunoSEQ multiplex PCR reads, holding one entry per CDR3 protein. The sample has about 250,000 distinct CDR3 sequences, about 93% seen once. The sample taken for sequencing was CD4+ T cells from PBMCs. The receptors stem from a human donor with multiple sclerosis.

The chain has TRBV28 and TRBJ2-5; the D is unclear. V lost 7 bases and J lost 4, with 16 bases in between. Germline V lookup: CDR1 MDHEN, CDR2 SYDVKM. The CDR3 extends over 14 amino acids. The CDR3 DNA follows: TGTGCCAGCACCCCCGACCGGTCCCGAGAGACCCAGTACTTC. Amino acids: CASTPDRSRETQYF.

V is TRBV6-6 and J is TRBJ1-5; no reliable D call. The V and J ends lost 6 bases and 1 base respectively, with 10 bases between them. Germline CDR1 and CDR2: MNHNY and SVGAGI (reference sequence). The CDR3 is 14 residues long. This CDR3 is CASRLGGSNQPQHF. CDR3 in DNA: TGTGCCAGCAGACTAGGTGGAAGCAATCAGCCCCAGCATTTT.

The chain combines TRBV20-1 with TRBJ2-3; D possibly matches TRBD1 or TRBD2 (5 bases each). Germline assignment: CDR1 DFQATT and CDR2 SNEGSKA (reference sequence). V lost 5 bases, J lost 1 base, and 10 bases lay in between. This CDR3 comprises 13 residues. CDR3 protein: CSAPGTRTDTQYF. The DNA for the CDR3 is TGCAGTGCTCCCGGGACCCGCACAGATACGCAGTATTTT.

The chain links TRBV14 to TRBJ2-2; D is unclear. The CDR3 length is 13 residues. Trimming cost V 4 bases and J 6 bases, with 9 bases left between them. The germline V gene has CDR1 SGHDN and CDR2 FVKESK. CDR3: CASSRALAGELFF. The CDR3 DNA sequence: TGTGCCAGCAGCCGAGCCCTCGCCGGGGAGCTGTTTTTT.

This chain links TRBV28 with TRBJ1-2, with TRBD1 matching 7 bases. CDR3 length equals 14 residues. Germline V CDR1 and CDR2: MDHEN, SYDVKM. The V and J ends lost 2 bases and 7 bases, in that order; junction bases with no gene match: 7. The chain's CDR3 is CASSLGGGAGGYTF. The CDR3 DNA reads as TGTGCCAGCAGTTTAGGAGGGGGCGCAGGTGGCTACACCTTC.

The V and J genes are TRBV6-2 or TRBV6-3 and TRBJ2-7, with TRBD1 identical over 8 bases. V trimming: 5 bases; J trimming: 6 bases; junction bases outside the gene matches: 3. The CDR3 is made up of 12 amino acids. Per germline, CDR1 MNHEY and CDR2 SVGEGT. The CDR3, as DNA: TGTGCCAGCAGTCGGACAGGGTTCGAGCAGTACTTC. Its translation: CASSRTGFEQYF.

The V and J genes are TRBV29-1 and TRBJ2-1; 8 positions agree with TRBD1. CDR1 SQVTM and CDR2 ANQGSEA come from the germline V gene. The trim removed 0 bases at V and 8 bases at J, leaving 6 bases unmatched. This CDR3 is 14 amino acids long. Written as DNA, the CDR3 is TGCAGCGTTGAAGATAGGACAGGGTACCATGAGCAGTTCTTC. Amino acids: CSVEDRTGYHEQFF.

V gene TRBV7-9 combines with J gene TRBJ1-4; D not resolved. The germline CDR1 and CDR2 sequences are SEHNR and FQNEAQ (reference sequence). Trimming took off 5 bases at V and 7 bases at J, with 14 bases between the two ends. CDR3 length equals 14 residues. The CDR3 spells CASSHGQEGEKLFF. In nucleotides, the CDR3 is TGTGCCAGCAGCCACGGCCAAGAGGGTGAAAAACTGTTTTTT.

This clonotype was counted only a few times. The chain is built from TRBV10-3 and TRBJ2-7; 7 bases align to TRBD2. With V trimmed by 2 bases and J by 7 bases, 11 bases remained unmatched. The length of the CDR3 is 15 residues. Germline CDR1 ENHRY, CDR2 SYGVKD. CDR3 bases: TGTGCCATCAGTGAGACTGACAGCGCCGGGGGGGAGCAGTACTTC. Protein product: CAISETDSAGGEQYF.

The V call is TRBV30, the J call TRBJ2-5; 10 bases align to TRBD2. V trimming: 0 bases; J trimming: 5 bases; junction bases outside the gene matches: 6. From germline, CDR1 is GTSNPN and CDR2 SVGIG (reference sequence). This CDR3 spans 15 amino acids. In DNA form, the CDR3 reads TGTGCCTGGAGTGTAATGCTAGCGGGAGTGGAGACCCAGTACTTC. It translates to CAWSVMLAGVETQYF.

J is TRBJ2-3 and V is TRBV5-1, with 7 bases lining up with TRBD2. Germline V CDR1 and CDR2: SGHRS, YFSETQ. Trimming at V came to 4 bases and at J to 11 bases, leaving 10 bases not matched to a gene. CDR3 size: 13 residues. The CDR3 is CASSLGWRERQYF. CDR3 DNA: TGCGCCAGCAGCCTTGGGTGGCGGGAGAGGCAGTATTTT.